This is a list of T cell receptor beta chains from one sample in a study of T-cell memory formation after mild COVID-19. MiXCR, run by TCRdb on the 5' RACE reads, gives a single entry per CDR3 protein. The sample yields roughly 400,000 distinct CDR3 sequences, roughly a quarter seen once. Material: PBMCs or a T cell subset sorted from them (not recorded which). Source of these receptors: an adult woman who had mild COVID-19 (a few samples of this study predate the infection). Cell type and time point are not known. Each CDR3 is given with its conserved first and last residue. Each record gives: J gene, D gene, V gene, clone size, CDR3 protein, CDR3 DNA. The D gene is left open where the match is weak. For some rows the clone size is stated as once, few or many, or as a class when expanded; others skip it.

TRBJ1-1	NA	TRBV11-2	NA	CASSLAFQGNTEAFF	TGTGCCAGCAGCTTAGCCTTCCAGGGGAACACTGAAGCTTTCTTT
TRBJ2-1	NA	TRBV20-1	NA	CSAERALSYNEQFF	TGCAGTGCTGAGCGGGCCCTGTCCTACAATGAGCAGTTCTTC
TRBJ2-3	TRBD2	TRBV20-1	NA	CSAGGSGRSTDTQYF	TGCAGTGCCGGCGGGAGCGGGAGAAGCACAGATACGCAGTATTTT
TRBJ2-3	TRBD2	TRBV10-3	many	CAIKGLATDTQYF	TGTGCCATCAAAGGACTAGCCACAGATACGCAGTATTTT
TRBJ2-3	TRBD2	TRBV12-3/TRBV12-4	NA	CASSRLAGGTDTQYF	TGTGCCAGCAGCCGACTAGCGGGTGGCACAGATACGCAGTATTTT
TRBJ2-3	NA	TRBV4-3	many	CASSQAGTPRGTDTQYF	TGCGCCAGCAGCCAAGCCGGGACCCCTCGAGGCACAGATACGCAGTATTTT
TRBJ2-2	TRBD2	TRBV6-5	NA	CASSFGTSSGELFF	TGTGCCAGCAGTTTCGGGACTAGCTCCGGGGAGCTGTTTTTT
TRBJ1-2	TRBD1	TRBV20-1	NA	CSVPGGVGYTF	TGCAGTGTTCCAGGGGGCGTAGGCTACACCTTC
TRBJ1-2	TRBD1	TRBV3-1	NA	CASSQEVWTGGYGYTF	TGTGCCAGCAGCCAAGAGGTCTGGACAGGGGGCTATGGCTACACCTTC
TRBJ2-7	NA	TRBV15	NA	CATSRTGRAYEQYF	TGTGCCACCAGCAGGACAGGGAGGGCCTACGAGCAGTACTTC
TRBJ2-5	TRBD2	TRBV5-4	NA	CASSIALSGSMFEETQYF	TGTGCCAGCAGCATCGCACTTAGCGGGAGTATGTTCGAAGAGACCCAGTACTTC
TRBJ1-6	NA	TRBV5-1	NA	CASSLDRGRHSPLHF	TGCGCCAGCAGCTTGGATCGCGGCCGCCATTCACCCCTCCACTTT
TRBJ1-1	NA	TRBV7-2	few	CASSLFGAAEAFF	TGTGCCAGCAGCTTATTTGGAGCTGCTGAAGCTTTCTTT
TRBJ1-2	NA	TRBV10-3	few	CATIGTEYTNYGYTF	TGTGCCACTATAGGGACCGAATACACTAACTATGGCTACACCTTC
TRBJ2-1	NA	TRBV9	NA	CASSPRLTSEQFF	TGTGCCAGCAGCCCCCGACTAACTTCGGAGCAGTTCTTC
TRBJ1-2	NA	TRBV20-1	NA	CSARDALAGNYGYTF	TGCAGTGCTAGAGACGCCCTGGCGGGTAACTATGGCTACACCTTC
TRBJ1-1	NA	TRBV6-1	few	CASSETGVTEAFF	TGTGCCAGCAGCGAGACAGGTGTCACTGAAGCTTTCTTT
TRBJ2-3	TRBD2	TRBV5-1	NA	CASSLVIGWTSGTTDTQYF	TGCGCCAGCAGCTTGGTAATTGGCTGGACTAGCGGAACCACAGATACGCAGTATTTT
TRBJ2-2	TRBD1	TRBV7-2	NA	CAIRQGYTGELFF	TGTGCCATCAGACAGGGGTACACCGGGGAGCTGTTTTTT
TRBJ2-7	NA	TRBV10-3	few	CAISDNSGVEQYF	TGTGCCATCAGTGACAACTCAGGGGTCGAGCAGTACTTC
TRBJ2-1	TRBD2	TRBV7-8	NA	CASSPLRSGGAREQFF	TGTGCCAGCAGTCCTCTCAGGAGCGGGGGGGCCCGAGAGCAGTTCTTC
TRBJ1-6	NA	TRBV5-5	NA	CASLKGTGTHSPLHF	TGTGCCAGCCTAAAGGGAACAGGGACCCATTCACCCCTCCACTTT
TRBJ2-1	TRBD2	TRBV20-1	NA	CSARALLSSGDKGSYNEQFF	TGCAGTGCTAGAGCACTTCTTTCTAGCGGGGATAAGGGGTCCTACAATGAGCAGTTCTTC
TRBJ2-7	NA	TRBV7-9	many	CASSPTGGMYEQYF	TGTGCCAGCAGCCCAACTGGCGGGATGTACGAGCAGTACTTC
TRBJ1-5	NA	TRBV20-1	NA	CSASGDYSNQPQHF	TGCAGTGCTAGCGGGGATTATAGCAATCAGCCCCAGCATTTT
TRBJ2-7	TRBD1	TRBV6-5	NA	CASRLGDRGYYEQYF	TGTGCCAGCAGGTTGGGGGACAGGGGGTACTACGAGCAGTACTTC
TRBJ1-3	TRBD1	TRBV30	once	CAWSPGTAGNTIYF	TGTGCCTGGAGTCCCGGGACAGCTGGAAACACCATATATTTT
TRBJ1-1	NA	TRBV12-3/TRBV12-4	NA	CASSLARAFF	TGTGCCAGCAGCCTTGCCCGGGCTTTCTTT
TRBJ2-3	NA	TRBV7-9	NA	CASGVDTQYF	TGTGCCAGCGGGGTGGATACGCAGTATTTT
TRBJ2-7	TRBD2	TRBV15	few	CATSRQRGRDYEQYF	TGTGCCACCAGCAGGCAGCGGGGGCGCGACTACGAGCAGTACTTC
TRBJ1-1	NA	TRBV27	once	CASSWGVRTEAFF	TGTGCCAGCAGTTGGGGGGTTCGGACTGAAGCTTTCTTT
TRBJ2-1	TRBD2	TRBV29-1	NA	CSAQGLAAYNEQFF	TGCAGCGCCCAGGGACTAGCGGCATACAATGAGCAGTTCTTC
TRBJ1-1	NA	TRBV12-3/TRBV12-4	many	CASSLVGSAFF	TGTGCCAGCAGTTTAGTTGGTTCGGCTTTCTTT
TRBJ1-2	TRBD1	TRBV4-2	NA	CASSQESIGGYYGYTF	TGTGCCAGCAGCCAAGAATCGATAGGGGGCTACTATGGCTACACCTTC
TRBJ1-4	NA	TRBV7-8	few	CASSFPGINEKLFF	TGTGCCAGCAGCTTTCCCGGTATTAATGAAAAACTGTTTTTT
TRBJ2-3	NA	TRBV24-1	NA	CATSDQGAGPDTQYF	TGTGCCACCAGTGACCAGGGCGCAGGCCCAGATACGCAGTATTTT
TRBJ1-5	NA	TRBV7-9	NA	CASSLVGSGVRQPQHF	TGTGCCAGCAGCTTAGTGGGCTCGGGGGTGCGTCAGCCCCAGCATTTT
TRBJ2-5	TRBD2	TRBV7-8	NA	CASSLVLSGGNQETQYF	TGTGCCAGCAGCTTAGTGTTAAGCGGGGGGAACCAAGAGACCCAGTACTTC
TRBJ2-1	NA	TRBV4-1	NA	CASSQVGPGHEQFF	TGCGCCAGCAGCCAAGTGGGTCCAGGGCATGAGCAGTTCTTC
TRBJ2-7	TRBD2	TRBV10-2	few	CASKRGDSYEQYF	TGCGCCAGTAAGCGGGGGGACTCCTACGAGCAGTACTTC
TRBJ2-1	NA	TRBV5-6	few	CASSLVRSEGFF	TGTGCCAGCAGCTTGGTGAGGTCGGAGGGGTTCTTC
TRBJ2-1	TRBD1	TRBV19	NA	CASSPSLVGQDNEQFF	TGTGCCAGTAGCCCAAGTCTTGTGGGACAGGACAATGAGCAGTTCTTC
TRBJ2-3	NA	TRBV15	few	CATSLWERDTQYF	TGTGCCACCAGCCTTTGGGAGAGAGATACGCAGTATTTT
TRBJ2-5	NA	TRBV20-1	NA	CSARDRGRPRETQYF	TGCAGTGCTAGAGATAGAGGGCGACCCCGTGAGACCCAGTACTTC
TRBJ1-6	TRBD1	TRBV7-2	few	CASNAGGSPLHF	TGTGCCAGCAACGCAGGGGGTTCACCCCTCCACTTT
TRBJ2-4	NA	TRBV4-2	few	CASSPPGREDIQYF	TGTGCCAGCAGCCCCCCTGGACGAGAGGACATTCAGTACTTC
TRBJ1-2	TRBD1	TRBV5-6	NA	CASSLGIQGYDGYTF	TGTGCCAGCAGCTTGGGAATACAGGGGTATGATGGCTACACCTTC
TRBJ2-5	NA	TRBV7-6	NA	CASSRGSWPGEETQYF	TGTGCCAGCAGCCGAGGGTCGTGGCCCGGAGAAGAGACCCAGTACTTC
TRBJ2-2	TRBD2	TRBV2	NA	CASTGAGEATTGELFF	TGTGCCAGCACCGGGGCGGGAGAAGCGACCACCGGGGAGCTGTTTTTT
TRBJ2-7	TRBD1	TRBV6-6	few	CASIAGTGGYEQYF	TGTGCCAGCATCGCCGGGACAGGGGGCTACGAGCAGTACTTC
TRBJ1-5	NA	TRBV20-1	NA	CSARRGGSASNQPQHF	TGCAGTGCTAGACGGGGGGGATCGGCTAGCAATCAGCCCCAGCATTTT
TRBJ2-7	TRBD1	TRBV20-1	NA	CSASGLDRGQLYEQYF	TGCAGTGCTAGTGGGCTAGACAGGGGGCAACTCTACGAGCAGTACTTC
TRBJ1-1	TRBD1	TRBV3-1	NA	CASSQGTGRIEAFF	TGTGCCAGCAGCCAAGGGACAGGGAGGATTGAAGCTTTCTTT